These 23 T cell receptor beta chains originate from one sample sequenced in a study of CD8+ T cells in alopecia areata. Extracted RNA was reverse transcribed, and the resulting cDNA served as sequencing template. The assay was immunoSEQ multiplex PCR, and TCRdb's table has in-frame clones only and misses some. In the table there are approximately 280,000 clones, 58% of which are singletons. Described treatment: oral pan-JAK inhibitor, 5-10 mg twice daily. Source: CD4+ T cells sorted from blood, taken at week 24, from a patient treated with tofacitinib. All receptors come from a human donor with alopecia areata.

The chain couples TRBV18 to TRBJ1-2; D might be TRBD1 (5 bases). Germline V gene data show CDR1 as KGHSH and CDR2 as LQKENI. Deletions cut 0 bases from V and 8 bases from J, with 13 bases between. CDR3 size: 14 residues. The CDR3 DNA reads TGTGCCAGCTCACCACCAATCAGGGCTGACGGCTACACCTTC. This gives the protein CASSPPIRADGYTF.

The chain couples TRBV4-2 to TRBJ2-5, with 10 bases matching TRBD2. CDR3 length: 18 amino acids. Germline CDR1 is LGHNA and CDR2 is YNFKEQ. Losses at the gene ends were 0 bases for V and 2 bases for J; bases not matched to a gene: 9. The CDR3 here is CASSQDLGTSARQETQYF. In DNA form, the CDR3 reads TGTGCCAGCAGCCAAGATCTCGGGACTAGCGCGAGACAAGAGACCCAGTACTTC.

The chain joins TRBV30 to TRBJ1-1, with D possibly matching TRBD1 (5 bases). The germline V gene has CDR1 GTSNPN and CDR2 SVGIG (reference sequence). This CDR3 is built from 13 residues. V was shortened by 4 bases and J by 1 base, with 10 bases between the two germline ends. As DNA, the CDR3 is TGTGCCTGGACCGGCGGGGCGAACACTGAAGCTTTCTTT. Translation gives CAWTGGANTEAFF. The variable domain in full, with the rest retrieved from reference TRBV30 and TRBJ1-1, is SQTIHQWPATLVQPVGSPLSLECTVEGTSNPNLYWYRQAAGRGLQLLFYSVGIGQISSEVPQNLSASRPQDRQFILSSKKLLLSDSGFYLCAWTGGANTEAFFGQGTRLTVV.

The sample holds a few counts of this clone. The chain recombines TRBV10-3 with TRBJ2-5; TRBD2 aligns across 13 bases. Trimming removed 10 bases from V and 2 bases from J; junction bases left unmatched: 4. Germline loops: CDR1 ENHRY, CDR2 SYGVKD. This CDR3 is 14 amino acids long. Here the CDR3 DNA reads TGTGCCACCTCGACTAGCGGGGGGCAAGAGACCCAGTACTTC. It specifies CATSTSGGQETQYF.

The rearrangement links TRBV2 to TRBJ2-3; D is uncertain. Germline CDR1 is SNHLY and CDR2 is FYNNEI. Deletions cut 1 base from V and 14 bases from J, with 10 bases between. The CDR3 is made up of 11 amino acids. The CDR3 spells CASSEGPSPYF. The CDR3 region has the DNA TGTGCCAGCAGTGAAGGGCCTTCCCCGTATTTT.

This clone was seen only a few times. This chain connects TRBV30 to TRBJ2-3; 8 positions match TRBD2. J lost 6 bases, V lost 2 bases, and 10 bases had no gene match. The CDR3 runs 15 residues. The germline V gene has CDR1 GTSNPN and CDR2 SVGIG (reference sequence). CDR3 sequence (DNA): TGTGCCTGGAGTAGTACCCGGGGGGGCTGGGATACGCAGTATTTT. This encodes CAWSSTRGGWDTQYF.

This sequence joins TRBV7-2 and TRBJ2-3; possible D gene TRBD2, 5 bases. The CDR3 length is 15 residues. CDR1 and CDR2 from the germline V gene are SGHTA and FQGNSA. V dropped 5 bases and J dropped 2 bases, with 14 bases sitting between them. CDR3 region: CASSSRSGSTDTQYF. CDR3 bases: TGTGCCAGCAGCAGTCGGTCGGGGTCCACAGATACGCAGTATTTT. Drawing the rest from reference TRBV7-2 and TRBJ2-3, the complete variable domain is GAGVSQSPSNKVTEKGKDVELRCDPISGHTALYWYRQSLGQGLEFLIYFQGNSAPDKSGLPSDRFSAERTGGSVSTLTIQRTQQEDSAVYLCASSSRSGSTDTQYFGPGTRLTVL.

V and J are TRBV7-9 and TRBJ1-2, with D perhaps TRBD1 (5 bases). Germline-derived CDR1 and CDR2 are SEHNR and FQNEAQ (reference sequence). V was cut by 4 bases and J by 7 bases, with 16 bases left in between. The CDR3 runs 14 residues. CDR3 sequence reads: CASSSLRPGTGYTF. CDR3 DNA: TGTGCCAGCAGCTCCCTGCGCCCAGGGACTGGCTACACCTTC.

CDR3 nucleotide sequence: TGTGCCAGCAGCTTGGGTCGGCAACCCTATAATTCACCCCTCCACTTT. This encodes CASSLGRQPYNSPLHF. V is TRBV5-6 and J is TRBJ1-6, with D unresolved. Trimming shortened V by 0 bases and J by 2 bases, and 9 bases separated the two germline ends. The V gene's germline CDR1 is SGHDT and CDR2 YYEEEE. The CDR3 covers 16 residues.

Notes on this clone: Other DNA sequences in the same sample also yield this CDR3. The chain joins TRBV6-5 to TRBJ1-2, with 9 bases that match TRBD1. The V segment lost 0 bases and the J segment 2 bases; nucleotides outside the gene matches: 1. CDR1 is MNHEY, CDR2 SVGAGI, per germline. The CDR3 runs 15 residues. CDR3 residues: CASSYSTGGNYGYTF. The CDR3 DNA follows: TGTGCCAGCAGTTACTCGACAGGGGGGAACTATGGCTACACCTTC.

The rearrangement uses TRBV15 and TRBJ2-5, with D tentatively TRBD2 (7 bases). This CDR3 region has 16 residues. Deletions cut 1 base from V and 2 bases from J, with 14 bases between. Germline V gene data show CDR1 as LNHNV and CDR2 as YYDKDF (reference sequence). The chain's CDR3 is CATSRAGGGGQETQYF. CDR3 nucleotides: TGTGCCACCAGCAGAGCCGGAGGGGGAGGGCAAGAGACCCAGTACTTC. The full variable domain, with the rest looked up from reference TRBV15 and TRBJ2-5, is DAMVIQNPRYQVTQFGKPVTLSCSQTLNHNVMYWYQQKSSQAPKLLFHYYDKDFNNEADTPDNFQSRRPNTSFCFLDIRSPGLGDTAMYLCATSRAGGGGQETQYFGPGTRLLVL.

J is TRBJ2-5 and V is TRBV7-2; D is unresolved. CDR3 length equals 15 residues. In germline, CDR1 is SGHTA, CDR2 FQGNSA. Trimming pared 4 bases from V and 1 base from J, leaving 13 bases between. The CDR3 nucleotides read TGTGCCAGCAGCTCCCCGACTTCTGCCCAAGAGACCCAGTACTTC. This encodes CASSSPTSAQETQYF.

V usage is TRBV2 and J usage is TRBJ1-4; tentatively, D is TRBD1 (5 bases). The CDR3 covers 16 residues. Germline assignment: CDR1 SNHLY and CDR2 FYNNEI. The ends were cut back, 6 bases at V and 1 base at J, with 15 bases in the middle. The CDR3 region is CASSTPQVLTNEKLFF. The CDR3 DNA is TGTGCCAGCAGCACCCCACAGGTCTTAACTAATGAAAAACTGTTTTTT.

The rearrangement uses TRBV30 and TRBJ1-2; 10 bases match TRBD1. The germline CDR1 and CDR2 sequences are GTSNPN and SVGIG (reference sequence). The junction had 17 bases not matched to a gene; V was cut back by 8 bases and J by 8 bases. This CDR3 spans 15 amino acids. The CDR3 sequence is CASNRQGAILEGYTF. The CDR3 nucleotides are TGTGCCAGTAATCGACAGGGGGCGATTTTGGAAGGCTACACCTTC.

This clone was counted a few times. The genes are TRBV7-8 and TRBJ2-2, with 9 bases fitting TRBD2. V shed 5 bases and J 7 bases; nucleotides not matched to a gene: 5. CDR1 and CDR2 (germline): SGHVS, FQNEAQ. This CDR3 has 14 residues. The CDR3 here is CASSPGTSFGELFF. CDR3 coding DNA: TGTGCCAGCAGCCCAGGGACTAGCTTCGGGGAGCTGTTTTTT.

The V gene is TRBV4-1, the J gene TRBJ2-7; a weak D match, TRBD1 (6 bases). The CDR3 covers 14 residues. Trimming left V 2 bases short and J 3 bases short, with 11 bases between. Germline assignment: CDR1 MGHRA and CDR2 YSYEKL. In DNA, the CDR3 is TGCGCCAGCAGCCAACCCGGGACACTCTACGAGCAGTACTTC. Protein sequence: CASSQPGTLYEQYF.

The V call is TRBV19, the J call TRBJ2-3; the D call may be TRBD1 or TRBD2 (5 bases each). Trimming stripped 6 bases from V and 3 bases from J, with 7 bases between. This CDR3 is built from 12 residues. Germline CDR1 LNHDA, CDR2 SQIVND (reference sequence). The CDR3 DNA follows: TGTGCCAGTAGAGGGACGACAGATACGCAGTATTTT. Protein sequence: CASRGTTDTQYF.

J is TRBJ2-6 and V is TRBV7-8, with 8 bases lining up with TRBD2. V shed 1 base and J 1 base; nucleotides not matched to a gene: 0. The germline CDR1 and CDR2 sequences are SGHVS and FQNEAQ. There are 16 residues in the CDR3. The CDR3 reads CASSLVAGSGANVLTF. DNA of the CDR3: TGTGCCAGCAGCTTAGTAGCGGGGTCTGGGGCCAACGTCCTGACTTTC.

On this clone: Other DNA sequences in this sample translate to the same CDR3. The chain has TRBV5-4 and TRBJ1-2; D is uncertain. The V gene's germline CDR1 is SGHNT and CDR2 YYREEE (reference sequence). The CDR3 runs to 13 residues. V dropped 3 bases and J dropped 0 bases, with 6 bases sitting between them. Here the CDR3 reads CASSSGPNYGYTF. The DNA for the CDR3 is TGTGCCAGCAGCTCCGGACCTAACTATGGCTACACCTTC.

The chain combines TRBV19 with TRBJ2-7; D not resolved. Germline lookup yields CDR1 LNHDA and CDR2 SQIVND (reference sequence). Between the trimmed V and J ends, which lost 10 bases and 6 bases, there was a span of 13 bases. There are 11 residues in the CDR3. CDR3 amino acids: CATSHRAEQYF. DNA for the CDR3: TGTGCCACGAGCCATAGGGCCGAGCAGTACTTC. The full variable domain, completed using reference TRBV19 and TRBJ2-7, is DGGITQSPKYLFRKEGQNVTLSCEQNLNHDAMYWYRQDPGQGLRLIYYSQIVNDFQKGDIAEGYSVSREKKESFPLTVTSAQKNPTAFYLCATSHRAEQYFGPGTRLTVT.

This clone has just a few counts. The chain combines TRBV19 with TRBJ2-3, with 7 positions matching TRBD1. V shed 10 bases and J 1 base; nucleotides not matched to a gene: 8. CDR1 and CDR2 from the germline V gene are LNHDA and SQIVND (reference sequence). There are 14 residues in the CDR3. CDR3 DNA: TGTGCCACCGCAGACAGGGTCGGCACAGATACGCAGTATTTT. Amino acids: CATADRVGTDTQYF.

This clone was seen a handful of times. The rearrangement links TRBV7-9 to TRBJ2-5; perhaps TRBD1 as D (6 bases). From germline, CDR1 is SEHNR and CDR2 FQNEAQ (reference sequence). V lost 6 bases and J lost 1, with 15 bases in between. The CDR3 has 15 residues. The CDR3 spells CASSPTGSSQETQYF. The CDR3 region has the DNA TGTGCCAGCAGTCCCACAGGGTCTAGCCAAGAGACCCAGTACTTC.

The sample holds one count of this clone. In nucleotides, the CDR3 is TGTGCCAGCAGCAGAACCGGGACACAAAACACTGAAGCTTTCTTT. Translating it yields CASSRTGTQNTEAFF. The genes are TRBV27 and TRBJ1-1, with TRBD1 as a possible D gene (6 bases). In germline, CDR1 is MNHEY, CDR2 SMNVEV (reference sequence). V was clipped by 6 bases and J by 2 bases, with 16 bases between them. This CDR3 spans 15 amino acids.